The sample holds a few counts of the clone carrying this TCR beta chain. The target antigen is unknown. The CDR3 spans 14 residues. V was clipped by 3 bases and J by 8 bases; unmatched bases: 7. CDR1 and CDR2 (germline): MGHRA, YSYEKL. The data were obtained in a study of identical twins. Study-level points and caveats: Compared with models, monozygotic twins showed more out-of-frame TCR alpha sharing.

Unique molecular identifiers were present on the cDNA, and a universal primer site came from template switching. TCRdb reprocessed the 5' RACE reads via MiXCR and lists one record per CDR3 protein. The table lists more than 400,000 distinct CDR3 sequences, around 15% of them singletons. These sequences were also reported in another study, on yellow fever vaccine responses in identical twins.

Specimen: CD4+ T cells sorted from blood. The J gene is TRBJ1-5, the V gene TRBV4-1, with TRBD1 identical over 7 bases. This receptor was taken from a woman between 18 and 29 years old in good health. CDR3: CASSQTGFREPQHF. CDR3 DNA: TGCGCCAGCAGCCAGACAGGGTTCCGGGAGCCCCAGCATTTT.